Below, one T cell receptor beta chain is given with its context. Its specific antigen is unknown. Base-call qualities are not available, and no considerably larger clone is one nucleotide away. Library creation used the immunoSEQ multiplex PCR assay. TCRdb holds this immuneACCESS table with in-frame rearrangements only. Some clones are missing; in checked studies, unresolved V genes explain under half, and the rest has no known cause. The sample profile shows about 95,000 clones; about 85% of them were found once. In total, the top ten clones hold 13% to 15% of the sample. The sample is drawn from a study of control samples from healthy donors and cancer patients (dated by TCRdb to 2018 to 2020). Sequenced input: blood. The receptor comes from a woman between 65 and 79 years old in good health.

The nucleotides are TGTGCCAGCAGTCCGGGTCCACTTTATAATTCACCCCTCCACTTT. This gives the protein CASSPGPLYNSPLHF. The chain is assembled from TRBV2 and TRBJ1-6, with the D gene not clear enough to name. Trimming takes 5 bases from V and 4 bases from J, and the germline ends sit 12 bases apart. Its CDR3 holds 15 amino acids, cysteine through phenylalanine. Just the 45-base CDR3 DNA is kept, in frame starting at base 1. The germline V gene yields SNHLY for CDR1 and FYNNEI for CDR2. With the portions outside the CDR3 filled from the reference TRBV2 and TRBJ1-6 genes, the complete variable region becomes EPEVTQTPSHQVTQMGQEVILRCVPISNHLYFYWYRQILGQKVEFLVSFYNNEISEKSEIFDDQFSVERPDGSNFTLKIRSTKLEDSAMYFCASSPGPLYNSPLHFGNGTRLTVT.